A single sample is the source of the 18 T cell receptor beta chains below, sequenced in a study of blood T cells in healthy people across ages. A second PCR, run for about 7 to 11 cycles, used a sample-barcoded 5' primer plus a J-beta primer mix. One entry per CDR3 protein, called by TCRdb with MiXCR from the 5' RACE reads. Among about 670,000 distinct CDR3 sequences listed, 52% were seen once. Material for sequencing was blood. The receptors stem from a woman older than 75 in good health.

The chain uses TRBV27 and TRBJ1-1; 9 bases fit TRBD1. Germline trimming cut 7 bases from V and 0 bases from J; bases unmatched to any gene: 6. This CDR3 region has 15 residues. The germline V gene encodes CDR1 MNHEY and CDR2 SMNVEV (reference sequence). CDR3 bases: TGTGCCAGCATTCGGACAGGGGCCATGAACACTGAAGCTTTCTTT. Translating it yields CASIRTGAMNTEAFF.

This clonotype was observed a few times. CDR3 sequence: CASSLRLAGVYEQYF. CDR3 nucleotide sequence: TGTGCCAGCAGTCTACGCCTAGCGGGAGTTTACGAGCAGTACTTC. The chain recombines TRBV12-3 or TRBV12-4 with TRBJ2-5; TRBD2 matches 10 bases. The DNA end lines up better with TRBJ2-7; the J call may be wrong. The CDR3 contains 15 residues.

This clonotype has just one count. The chain links TRBV7-9 to TRBJ2-5; D may be TRBD2 (6 bases). TRBJ2-1 explains the end of the DNA better; the J call may be wrong. The CDR3 extends over 14 amino acids. The germline CDR1 and CDR2 sequences are SEHNR and FQNEAQ (reference sequence). CDR3 sequence: CASSLAAGQETQFF. The CDR3 DNA follows: TGTGCCAGCAGCTTAGCGGCGGGGCAAGAGACCCAGTTCTTC.

The V gene is TRBV2, the J gene TRBJ2-5; D gene ambiguous. The CDR3 runs to 13 residues. V shed 8 bases and J shed 1 base, with 11 bases lying between them. Germline V gives CDR1 SNHLY, CDR2 FYNNEI. The CDR3 nucleotides read TGTGCCAGCGTGAACTCCCGCCAAGAGACCCAGTACTTC. Protein sequence: CASVNSRQETQYF. Supplemented by reference TRBV2 and TRBJ2-5, the full variable domain reads EPEVTQTPSHQVTQMGQEVILRCVPISNHLYFYWYRQILGQKVEFLVSFYNNEISEKSEIFDDQFSVERPDGSNFTLKIRSTKLEDSAMYFCASVNSRQETQYFGPGTRLLVL.

This clonotype has at least ten counts. The genes are TRBV18 and TRBJ2-3, with D possibly matching TRBD2 (6 bases). The CDR3 length is 12 residues. Germline V CDR1 and CDR2: KGHSH, LQKENI. The V and J ends lost 6 bases and 6 bases respectively, with 10 bases between them. The CDR3 protein is CASSRDSDTQYF. The DNA for the CDR3 is TGTGCCAGCTCTCGGGACTCGGATACGCAGTATTTT.

This clonotype was seen ten or more times. The V and J genes are TRBV7-6 and TRBJ2-3, with a tentative D call TRBD2 (5 bases). The CDR3 spans 12 residues. The germline gives CDR1 SGHVS, CDR2 FNYEAQ. The V end was cut by 5 bases, the J end by 6 bases, with 9 bases between. The CDR3 loop is CASSLGEDTQYF. Written as DNA, the CDR3 is TGTGCCAGCAGCCTTGGGGAGGATACGCAGTATTTT.

The gene calls are TRBV29-1 and TRBJ2-3; D is possibly TRBD2 (6 bases). Between the trimmed V and J ends, which lost 2 bases and 3 bases, there was a span of 9 bases. This CDR3 is 13 amino acids long. The germline V gene encodes CDR1 SQVTM and CDR2 ANQGSEA. CDR3 region: CSVEFRGTDTQYF. In nucleotides, the CDR3 is TGCAGCGTTGAATTCCGGGGGACAGATACGCAGTATTTT.

The genes are TRBV28 and TRBJ2-2, with D hard to call. CDR3 length: 13 residues. CDR1 and CDR2 from the germline V gene are MDHEN and SYDVKM. V lost 6 bases, J lost 3 bases, and 8 bases lay in between. CDR3 DNA: TGTGCCAGCAGCCGACCGGACACCGGGGAGCTGTTTTTT. Its translation is CASSRPDTGELFF.

This CDR3 is CASSLYQGQETQYF. The CDR3 DNA follows: TGTGCCAGCAGCCTATATCAGGGACAAGAGACCCAGTACTTC. The rearrangement joins TRBV14 to TRBJ2-7; the D gene is possibly TRBD1 (5 bases). The DNA matches TRBJ2-5 better at its end, which makes the J call doubtful. Germline-derived CDR1 and CDR2 are SGHDN and FVKESK. The CDR3 totals 14 residues.

This clonotype appeared many times. CDR3 amino acids: CASSKGGTSNTGELFF. Written as DNA, the CDR3 is TGTGCCAGCAGCAAAGGAGGGACTTCAAACACCGGGGAGCTGTTTTTT. The rearrangement uses TRBV21-1 and TRBJ2-2; TRBD2, the table's D call, was not compared with the DNA. TRBV21-1 is termed a pseudogene. This CDR3 region has 16 residues.

This clonotype was detected a few times. This chain uses TRBV12-3 or TRBV12-4 with TRBJ2-7; 7 nucleotides align to TRBD1. V lost 6 bases to trimming and J lost 5 bases; unmatched junction nucleotides: 4. The CDR3 is 12 residues long. CDR3 loop: CASSPDRDEQYF. CDR3 sequence (DNA): TGTGCCAGCAGCCCCGACAGGGACGAGCAGTACTTC.

The chain combines TRBV7-9 with TRBJ2-3, with unresolved D. The CDR3 runs 14 residues. V lost 5 bases, J lost 8 bases, and 17 bases lay in between. CDR1 is SEHNR and CDR2 is FQNEAQ in the germline V gene (reference sequence). The CDR3 DNA reads as TGTGCCAGCAGCCCGACCCCTAATCCTGTTACGCAGTATTTT. It is translated as CASSPTPNPVTQYF.

This clonotype has at least ten counts. The V call is TRBV20-1, the J call TRBJ2-6; no clear D. This CDR3 contains 15 residues. CDR1 is DFQATT, CDR2 SNEGSKA, per germline (reference sequence). The V and J ends lost 6 bases and 0 bases respectively, with 12 bases between them. CDR3 nucleotide sequence: TGCAGTGCAGATACGTGGCTCTCTGGGGCCAACGTCCTGACTTTC. Protein product: CSADTWLSGANVLTF.

This clonotype was seen ten or more times. CDR3 bases: TGTGCCAGCAGGATCCTCAGGGGCCACGAGCAGTACTTC. Translation gives CASRILRGHEQYF. The chain joins TRBV28 to TRBJ2-7, with D tentatively TRBD1 (6 bases). There are 13 residues in the CDR3. Germline CDR1 is MDHEN and CDR2 is SYDVKM. V was cut by 6 bases and J by 5 bases, with 14 bases left in between. Using reference TRBV28 and TRBJ2-7 for the parts outside the CDR3, the full variable domain is DVKVTQSSRYLVKRTGEKVFLECVQDMDHENMFWYRQDPGLGLRLIYFSYDVKMKEKGDIPEGYSVSREKKERFSLILESASTNQTSMYLCASRILRGHEQYFGPGTRLTVT.

At least ten counts were recorded for this clonotype. The chain carries TRBV12-3 or TRBV12-4 and TRBJ2-3; TRBD1 aligns across 10 bases. CDR3 length: 15 residues. V lost 5 bases to trimming and J lost 3 bases; unmatched junction nucleotides: 5. The CDR3 here is CASSPWGQGTDTQYF. CDR3 nucleotides: TGTGCCAGCAGTCCCTGGGGACAGGGGACAGATACGCAGTATTTT.

The CDR3 reads CAWSRPTATSYEQYF. The CDR3 DNA sequence: TGTGCCTGGAGTAGACCGACAGCCACATCCTACGAGCAGTACTTC. The chain joins TRBV30 to TRBJ2-7; TRBD1 is a possible D gene (5 bases). The CDR3 has 15 residues. The V and J ends lost 2 bases and 1 base respectively, with 15 bases between them. Germline assignment: CDR1 GTSNPN and CDR2 SVGIG (reference sequence).

This clonotype was seen ten or more times. A much more abundant neighbour one base away suggests this may be a read error. The rearrangement uses TRBV6-5 and TRBJ2-1, with unresolved D. The J call may be in error: the DNA end matches TRBJ2-7 better. The CDR3 is 15 residues long. The germline V gene has CDR1 MNHEY and CDR2 SVGAGI. CDR3 sequence (DNA): TGTGCCAGCGGCCCGACTTCAAACTCCTACAATGAGCAGTACTTC. Protein product: CASGPTSNSYNEQYF.

The chain links TRBV7-2 to TRBJ2-3, with 14 bases fitting TRBD2. The germline CDR1 and CDR2 sequences are SGHTA and FQGNSA. After removal of 4 bases from V and 2 bases from J, the junction contained 5 bases not matched to a gene. The CDR3 has 17 amino acids. CDR3 in amino acids: CASSSRTSGRITDTQYF. CDR3 bases: TGTGCCAGCAGCTCCCGGACTAGCGGGAGGATCACAGATACGCAGTATTTT. Looking up the rest from reference TRBV7-2 and TRBJ2-3 gives the full variable domain: GAGVSQSPSNKVTEKGKDVELRCDPISGHTALYWYRQSLGQGLEFLIYFQGNSAPDKSGLPSDRFSAERTGGSVSTLTIQRTQQEDSAVYLCASSSRTSGRITDTQYFGPGTRLTVL.